The 4 T cell receptor beta chains given below trace back to one sample, sequenced in a study of blood T cell repertoires in COVID-19. This table comes from immunoSEQ multiplex PCR, and its TCRdb copy is limited to in-frame clones, with some not included. The sample has 200,000 to 250,000 clones; 90% are singletons. Sequenced sample: PBMCs or T cells enriched from blood (not recorded which). These receptors all stem from a man younger than 45 who had been exposed to COVID-19.

In this sample, this clone turned up a few times. The chain is built from TRBV29-1 and TRBJ2-3; the D gene is possibly TRBD2 (5 bases). Germline lookup yields CDR1 SQVTM and CDR2 ANQGSEA. The ends were cut back, 4 bases at V and 3 bases at J, with 11 bases in the middle. The CDR3 is made up of 13 amino acids. The chain's CDR3 is CSVVVSGTDTQYF. CDR3 sequence (DNA): TGCAGCGTTGTTGTGTCGGGAACAGATACGCAGTATTTT.

This chain links TRBV4-3 with TRBJ2-3; 9 bases match TRBD2. The CDR3 is 18 residues long. CDR1 and CDR2 (germline): LGHNA, YSLEER. Unmatched junction bases numbered 11, after V lost 2 bases and J lost 2 bases. The CDR3 reads CASSQSPSLAGATDTQYF. The CDR3 DNA reads as TGCGCCAGCAGCCAAAGCCCTTCCTTAGCGGGGGCCACAGATACGCAGTATTTT.

The J gene is TRBJ2-1, the V gene TRBV11-2; TRBD1 matches 11 bases. This CDR3 is 16 amino acids long. V was clipped by 4 bases and J by 8 bases; unmatched bases: 10. CDR1 is SGHAT and CDR2 is FQNNGV in the germline V gene. Here the CDR3 DNA reads TGTGCCAGCAGCTCCAACCGGGACAGGGGGTCCCATGAGCAGTTCTTC. The encoded protein is CASSSNRDRGSHEQFF.

This chain connects TRBV3-1 (or the pseudogene TRBV3-2) to TRBJ2-7; D is possibly TRBD2 (5 bases). This CDR3 has 12 residues. The ends were cut back, 4 bases at V and 4 bases at J, with 8 bases in the middle. Germline assignment: CDR1 LGHDT and CDR2 YNNKEL (reference sequence). The CDR3 DNA reads TGTGCCAGCAGCCGCCGGGATTACGAGCAGTACTTC. It specifies CASSRRDYEQYF.